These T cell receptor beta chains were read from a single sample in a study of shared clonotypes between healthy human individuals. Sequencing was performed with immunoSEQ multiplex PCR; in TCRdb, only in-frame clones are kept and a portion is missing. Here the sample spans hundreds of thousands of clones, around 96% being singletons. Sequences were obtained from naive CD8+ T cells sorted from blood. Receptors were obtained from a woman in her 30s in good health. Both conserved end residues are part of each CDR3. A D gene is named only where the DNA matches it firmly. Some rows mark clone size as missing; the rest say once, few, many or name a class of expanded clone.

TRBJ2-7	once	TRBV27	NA	CASSFRGYEQYF	TGTGCCAGCAGTTTCCGGGGCTATGAGCAGTACTTC
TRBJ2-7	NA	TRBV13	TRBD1	CASSLPGQSYEQYF	TGTGCCAGCAGCTTGCCGGGACAGTCCTACGAGCAGTACTTC
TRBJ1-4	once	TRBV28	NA	CASSFSVARGEKLFF	TGTGCCAGCAGTTTTTCGGTCGCTCGGGGGGAAAAACTGTTTTTT
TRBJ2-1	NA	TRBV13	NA	CASSLGPGTYNEQFF	TGTGCCAGCAGCTTAGGGCCCGGAACGTACAATGAGCAGTTCTTC
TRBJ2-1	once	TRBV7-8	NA	CASSLGVGALNEQFF	TGTGCCAGCAGCTTGGGTGTAGGGGCCCTCAATGAGCAGTTCTTC
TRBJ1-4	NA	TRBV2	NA	CARRFGEKLFF	TGTGCCAGGCGTTTTGGGGAAAAACTGTTTTTT
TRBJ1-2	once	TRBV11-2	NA	CASSLYRQPEGYTF	TGTGCCAGCAGCTTATATAGACAGCCCGAGGGCTACACCTTC
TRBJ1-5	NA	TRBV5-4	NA	CASSPTPGGSQPQHF	TGTGCCAGCAGCCCCACCCCAGGAGGGAGTCAGCCCCAGCATTTT
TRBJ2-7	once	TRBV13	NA	CASSLTGPYEQYF	TGTGCCAGCAGTCTGACAGGTCCCTACGAGCAGTACTTC
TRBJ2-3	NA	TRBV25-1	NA	CASSEWDGTDTQYF	TGTGCCAGCAGTGAATGGGACGGGACAGATACGCAGTATTTT
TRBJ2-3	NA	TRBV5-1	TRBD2	CASSPGTSSTDTQYF	TGCGCCAGCAGCCCCGGGACTAGCAGCACAGATACGCAGTATTTT
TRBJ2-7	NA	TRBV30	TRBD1	CAWSVTGYEQYF	TGTGCCTGGAGTGTGACAGGGTACGAGCAGTACTTC
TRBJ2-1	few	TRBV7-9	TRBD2	CASSLGTSIEQFF	TGTGCCAGCAGCTTGGGGACTAGCATTGAGCAGTTCTTC
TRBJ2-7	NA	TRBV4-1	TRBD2	CASSPPGRGLIREQYF	TGCGCCAGCAGCCCCCCGGGGAGGGGACTCATTCGGGAGCAGTACTTC
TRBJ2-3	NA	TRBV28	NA	CASSTRTAITDTQYF	TGTGCCAGCAGTACCAGGACAGCGATCACAGATACGCAGTATTTT
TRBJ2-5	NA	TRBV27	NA	CASSKFRDETQYF	TGTGCCAGCAGTAAGTTCAGGGATGAGACCCAGTACTTC
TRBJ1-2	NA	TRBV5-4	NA	CASSFREGLYGYTF	TGTGCCAGCAGCTTTCGGGAGGGACTATATGGCTACACCTTC
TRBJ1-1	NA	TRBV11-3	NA	CASSLGGPTGNTEAFF	TGTGCCAGCAGCTTAGGAGGCCCGACAGGGAACACTGAAGCTTTCTTT
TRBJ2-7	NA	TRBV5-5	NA	CASRKGSEQYF	TGTGCCAGCAGGAAGGGGAGCGAGCAGTACTTC
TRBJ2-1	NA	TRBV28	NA	CASSLTRGWNEQFF	TGTGCCAGCAGCCTTACTAGGGGTTGGAATGAGCAGTTCTTC